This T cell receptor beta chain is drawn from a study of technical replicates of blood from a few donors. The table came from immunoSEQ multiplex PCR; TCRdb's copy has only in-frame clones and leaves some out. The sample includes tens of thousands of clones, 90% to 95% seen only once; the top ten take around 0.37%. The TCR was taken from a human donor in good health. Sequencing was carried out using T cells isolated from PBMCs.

This chain's CDR3 is CASSEDMGQGINYGYTF. CDR3 bases: TGTGCCAGCAGTGAAGATATGGGACAGGGGATTAACTATGGCTACACCTTC. The chain uses TRBV2 and TRBJ1-2; TRBD1 matches 10 bases. In germline, CDR1 is SNHLY, CDR2 FYNNEI. This CDR3 is 17 amino acids long. After removal of 1 base from V and 1 base from J, the junction contained 6 bases not matched to a gene.